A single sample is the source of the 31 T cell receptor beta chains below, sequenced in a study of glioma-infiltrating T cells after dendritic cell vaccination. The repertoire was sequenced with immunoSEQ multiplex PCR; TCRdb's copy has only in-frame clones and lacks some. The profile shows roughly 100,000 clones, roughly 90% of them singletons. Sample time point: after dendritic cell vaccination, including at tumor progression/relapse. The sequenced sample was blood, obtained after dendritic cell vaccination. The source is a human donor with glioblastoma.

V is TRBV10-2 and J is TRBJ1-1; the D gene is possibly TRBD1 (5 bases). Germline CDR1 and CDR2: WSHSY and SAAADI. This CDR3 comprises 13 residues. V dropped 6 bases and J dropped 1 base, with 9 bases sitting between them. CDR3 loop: CASSPQGNTEAFF. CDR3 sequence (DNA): TGCGCCAGCAGCCCCCAGGGGAACACTGAAGCTTTCTTT.

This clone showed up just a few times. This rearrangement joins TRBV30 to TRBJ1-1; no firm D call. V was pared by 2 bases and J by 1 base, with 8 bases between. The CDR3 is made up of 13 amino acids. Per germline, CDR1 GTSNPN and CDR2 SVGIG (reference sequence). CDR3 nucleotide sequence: TGTGCCTGGAGTCGGGTCGCGAACACTGAAGCTTTCTTT. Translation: CAWSRVANTEAFF.

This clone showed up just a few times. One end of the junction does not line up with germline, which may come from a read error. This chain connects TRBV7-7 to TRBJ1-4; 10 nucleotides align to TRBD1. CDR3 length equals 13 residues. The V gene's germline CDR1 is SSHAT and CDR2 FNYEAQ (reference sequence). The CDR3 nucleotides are TGTGCTAGCAGTTCGGACAGGGGGGAAAAACTGTTTTTT. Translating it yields CASSSDRGEKLFF.

DNA for the CDR3: TGTGCCAGCAGTTCCGGGACAGGAAACGAGCAGTACTTC. Protein: CASSSGTGNEQYF. V and J are TRBV2 and TRBJ2-5; 8 bases are shared with TRBD1. The J call may be in error: the DNA end matches TRBJ2-7 better. The CDR3 spans 13 residues. Germline loops: CDR1 SNHLY, CDR2 FYNNEI.

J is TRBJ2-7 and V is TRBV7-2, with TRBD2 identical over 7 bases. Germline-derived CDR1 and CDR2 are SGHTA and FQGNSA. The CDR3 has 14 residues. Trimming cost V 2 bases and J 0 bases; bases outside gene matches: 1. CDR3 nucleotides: TGTGCCAGCAGCTTAAGCGGGGTCTCCTACGAGCAGTACTTC. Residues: CASSLSGVSYEQYF.

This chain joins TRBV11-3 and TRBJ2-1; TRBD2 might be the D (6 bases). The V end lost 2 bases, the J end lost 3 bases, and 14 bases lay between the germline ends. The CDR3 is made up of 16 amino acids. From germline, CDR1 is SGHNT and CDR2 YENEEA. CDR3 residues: CASSLRGARGYNEQFF. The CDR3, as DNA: TGTGCCAGCAGCTTAAGGGGCGCGCGGGGCTACAATGAGCAGTTCTTC.

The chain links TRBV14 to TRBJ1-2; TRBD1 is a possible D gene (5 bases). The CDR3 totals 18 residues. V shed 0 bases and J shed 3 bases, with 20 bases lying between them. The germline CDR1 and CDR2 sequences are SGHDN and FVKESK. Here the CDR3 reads CASSQDLNMAGEDYGYTF. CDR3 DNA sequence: TGTGCCAGCAGCCAAGATCTTAATATGGCGGGGGAAGACTATGGCTACACCTTC.

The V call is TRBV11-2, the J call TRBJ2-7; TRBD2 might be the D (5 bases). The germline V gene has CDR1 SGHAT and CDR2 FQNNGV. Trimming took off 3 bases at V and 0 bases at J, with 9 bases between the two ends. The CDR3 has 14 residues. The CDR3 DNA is TGTGCCAGCAGCTTTTGGGCGGGCTCCTACGAGCAGTACTTC. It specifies CASSFWAGSYEQYF.

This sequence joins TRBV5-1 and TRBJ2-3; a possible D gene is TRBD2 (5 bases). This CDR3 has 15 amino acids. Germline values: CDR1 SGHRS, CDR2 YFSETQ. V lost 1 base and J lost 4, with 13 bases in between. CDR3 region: CASSLTRAGADTQYF. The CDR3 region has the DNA TGCGCCAGCAGCTTGACTAGGGCTGGGGCAGATACGCAGTATTTT.

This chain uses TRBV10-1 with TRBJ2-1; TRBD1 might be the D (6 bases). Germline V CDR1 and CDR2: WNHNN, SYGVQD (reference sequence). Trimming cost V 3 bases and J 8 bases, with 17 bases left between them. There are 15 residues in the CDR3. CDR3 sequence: CASSDGQGLVDEQFF. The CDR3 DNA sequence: TGCGCCAGCAGTGATGGTCAGGGGCTCGTCGATGAGCAGTTCTTC.

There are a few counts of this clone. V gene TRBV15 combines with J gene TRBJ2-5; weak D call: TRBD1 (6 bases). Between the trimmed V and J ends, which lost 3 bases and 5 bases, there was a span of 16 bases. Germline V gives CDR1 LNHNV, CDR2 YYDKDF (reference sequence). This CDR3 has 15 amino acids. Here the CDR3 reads CATSREDNRDETQYF. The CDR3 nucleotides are TGTGCCACCAGCAGGGAGGACAACAGGGATGAGACCCAGTACTTC.

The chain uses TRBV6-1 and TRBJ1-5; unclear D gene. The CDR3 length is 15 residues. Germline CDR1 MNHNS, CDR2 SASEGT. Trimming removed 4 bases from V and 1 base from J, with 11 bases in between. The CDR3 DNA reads TGTGCCAGCAGTGGAGAGATGGTGAGCAATCAGCCCCAGCATTTT. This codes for CASSGEMVSNQPQHF.

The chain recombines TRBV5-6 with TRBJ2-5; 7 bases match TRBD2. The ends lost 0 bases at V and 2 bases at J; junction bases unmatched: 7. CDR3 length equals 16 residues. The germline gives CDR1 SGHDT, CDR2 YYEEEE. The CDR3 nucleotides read TGTGCCAGCAGCTTGGATCGGGGGGTCATACAAGAGACCCAGTACTTC. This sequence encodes CASSLDRGVIQETQYF.

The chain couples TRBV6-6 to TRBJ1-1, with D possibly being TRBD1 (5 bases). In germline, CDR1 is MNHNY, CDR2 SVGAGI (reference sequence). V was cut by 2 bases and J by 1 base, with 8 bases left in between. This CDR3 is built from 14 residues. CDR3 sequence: CASSYSRGNTEAFF. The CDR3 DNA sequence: TGTGCCAGCAGTTACAGTAGGGGGAACACTGAAGCTTTCTTT.

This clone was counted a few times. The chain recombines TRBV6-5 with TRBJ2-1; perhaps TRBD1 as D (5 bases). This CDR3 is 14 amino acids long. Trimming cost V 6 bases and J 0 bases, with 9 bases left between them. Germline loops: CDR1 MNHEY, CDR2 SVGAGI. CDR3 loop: CASRPTDSYNEQFF. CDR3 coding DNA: TGTGCCAGCAGACCGACAGACTCCTACAATGAGCAGTTCTTC.

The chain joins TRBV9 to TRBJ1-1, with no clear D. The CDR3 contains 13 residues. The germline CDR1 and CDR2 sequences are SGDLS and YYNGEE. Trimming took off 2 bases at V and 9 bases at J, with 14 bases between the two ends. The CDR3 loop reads CASSVSPGRQAFF. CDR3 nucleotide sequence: TGTGCCAGCAGCGTCTCTCCGGGAAGACAAGCTTTCTTT.

CDR3 nucleotides: TGTGCCAGCAGGCAGGGAGGAAATTTGGGCACTGAAGCTTTCTTT. Protein: CASRQGGNLGTEAFF. The chain combines TRBV2 with TRBJ1-1; weak D call: TRBD1 (5 bases). Trimming took 6 bases from V and 4 from J, leaving 18 bases between them. This CDR3 has 15 amino acids. CDR1 and CDR2 from the germline V gene are SNHLY and FYNNEI.

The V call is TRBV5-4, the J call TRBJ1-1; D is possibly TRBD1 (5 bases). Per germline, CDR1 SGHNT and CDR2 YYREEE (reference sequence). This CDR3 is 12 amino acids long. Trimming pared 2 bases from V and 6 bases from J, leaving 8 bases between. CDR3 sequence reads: CASSLDRSEAFF. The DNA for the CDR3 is TGTGCCAGCAGCTTAGACAGATCTGAAGCTTTCTTT.

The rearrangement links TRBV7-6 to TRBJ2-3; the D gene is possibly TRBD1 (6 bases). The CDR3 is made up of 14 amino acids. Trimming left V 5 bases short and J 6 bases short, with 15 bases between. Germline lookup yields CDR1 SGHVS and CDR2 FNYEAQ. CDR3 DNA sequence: TGTGCCAGCAGCCCGGGTGGGGGCCGGGATACGCAGTATTTT. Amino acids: CASSPGGGRDTQYF.

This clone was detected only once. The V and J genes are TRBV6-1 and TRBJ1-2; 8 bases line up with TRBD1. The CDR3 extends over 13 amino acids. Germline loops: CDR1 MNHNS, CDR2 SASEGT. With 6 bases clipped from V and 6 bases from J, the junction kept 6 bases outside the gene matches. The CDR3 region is CASRLQGGDGYTF. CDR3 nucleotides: TGTGCCAGCAGGCTACAGGGGGGTGATGGCTACACCTTC.

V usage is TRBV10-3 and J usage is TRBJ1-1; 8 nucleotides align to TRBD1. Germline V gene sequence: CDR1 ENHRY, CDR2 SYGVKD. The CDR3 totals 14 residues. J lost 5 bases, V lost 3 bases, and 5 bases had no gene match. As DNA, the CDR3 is TGTGCCATCAGTGACTGGACAGGGAAGACTGAAGCTTTCTTT. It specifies CAISDWTGKTEAFF.

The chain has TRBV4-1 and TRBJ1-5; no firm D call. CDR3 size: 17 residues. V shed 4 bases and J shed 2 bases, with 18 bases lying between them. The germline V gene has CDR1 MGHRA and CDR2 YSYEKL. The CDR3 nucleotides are TGCGCCAGCAGCCGGAATGTTGCGGGAAGGGGCAATCAGCCCCAGCATTTT. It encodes CASSRNVAGRGNQPQHF.

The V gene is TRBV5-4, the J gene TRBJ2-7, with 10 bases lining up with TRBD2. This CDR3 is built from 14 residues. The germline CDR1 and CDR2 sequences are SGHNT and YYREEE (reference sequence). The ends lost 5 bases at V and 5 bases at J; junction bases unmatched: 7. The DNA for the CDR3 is TGTGCCAGCAGGTCGAGCGGGGGGGCAAACGAGCAGTACTTC. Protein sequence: CASRSSGGANEQYF.

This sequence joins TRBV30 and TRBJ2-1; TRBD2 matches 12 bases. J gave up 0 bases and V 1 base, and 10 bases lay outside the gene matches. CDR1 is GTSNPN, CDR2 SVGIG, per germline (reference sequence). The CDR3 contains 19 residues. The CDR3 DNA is TGTGCCTGGAGTGGTCGTCTAGCGGGGGGGAAGAGCTCCTACAATGAGCAGTTCTTC. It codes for CAWSGRLAGGKSSYNEQFF.

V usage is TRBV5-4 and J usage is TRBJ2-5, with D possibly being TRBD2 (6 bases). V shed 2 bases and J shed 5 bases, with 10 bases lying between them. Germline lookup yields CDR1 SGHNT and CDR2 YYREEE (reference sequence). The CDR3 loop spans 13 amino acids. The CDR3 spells CASSFSGRETQYF. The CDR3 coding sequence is TGTGCCAGCAGCTTCTCAGGGAGGGAGACCCAGTACTTC.

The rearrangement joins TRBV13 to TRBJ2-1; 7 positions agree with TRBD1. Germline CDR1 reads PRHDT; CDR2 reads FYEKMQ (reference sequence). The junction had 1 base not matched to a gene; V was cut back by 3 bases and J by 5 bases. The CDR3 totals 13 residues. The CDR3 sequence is CASSLGQNNEQFF. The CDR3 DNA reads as TGTGCCAGCAGCTTGGGACAGAACAATGAGCAGTTCTTC.

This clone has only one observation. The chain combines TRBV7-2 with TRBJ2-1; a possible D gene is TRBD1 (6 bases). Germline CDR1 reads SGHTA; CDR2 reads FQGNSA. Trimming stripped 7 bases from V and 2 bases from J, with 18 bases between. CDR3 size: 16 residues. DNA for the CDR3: TGTGCCAGCACCCCCAGGGGCTCTAATACCTACAATGAGCAGTTCTTC. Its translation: CASTPRGSNTYNEQFF.

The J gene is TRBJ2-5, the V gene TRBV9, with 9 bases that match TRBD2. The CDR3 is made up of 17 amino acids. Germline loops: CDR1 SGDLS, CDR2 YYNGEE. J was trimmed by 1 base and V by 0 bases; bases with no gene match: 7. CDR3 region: CASSVVPASGAQETQYF. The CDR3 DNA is TGTGCCAGCAGCGTAGTTCCGGCTAGCGGGGCCCAAGAGACCCAGTACTTC.

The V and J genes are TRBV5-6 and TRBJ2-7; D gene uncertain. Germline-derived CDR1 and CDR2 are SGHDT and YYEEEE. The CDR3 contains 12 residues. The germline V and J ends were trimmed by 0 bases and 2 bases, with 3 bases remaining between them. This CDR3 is CASSLATYEQYF. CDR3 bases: TGTGCCAGCAGCTTGGCCACCTACGAGCAGTACTTC.

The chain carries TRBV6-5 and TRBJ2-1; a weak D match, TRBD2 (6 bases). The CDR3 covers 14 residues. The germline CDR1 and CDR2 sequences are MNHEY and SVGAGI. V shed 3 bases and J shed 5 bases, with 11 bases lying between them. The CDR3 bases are TGTGCCAGCAGTTATGGGGGGTCTCACAATGAGCAGTTCTTC. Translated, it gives CASSYGGSHNEQFF.

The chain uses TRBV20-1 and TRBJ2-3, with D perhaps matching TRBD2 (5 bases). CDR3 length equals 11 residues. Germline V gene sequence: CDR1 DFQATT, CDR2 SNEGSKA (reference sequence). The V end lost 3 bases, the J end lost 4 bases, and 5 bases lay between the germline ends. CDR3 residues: CSARRADTQYF. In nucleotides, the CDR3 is TGCAGTGCTAGGAGGGCAGATACGCAGTATTTT.